This T cell receptor beta chain comes out of a study of blood T cell repertoires in COVID-19. The overall study: The analysed material was cDNA or gDNA that came from T cells, B-cell-depleted T cells, or PBMCs.

J was trimmed by 6 bases and V by 2 bases; bases with no gene match: 5. This CDR3 has 15 residues. Germline CDR1 is SGHTA and CDR2 is FQGNSA. This clone has a handful of counts. Study processing details: Nucleated cell number was recorded as an estimate derived from reference gene primer amplification. Some clones are missing from TCRdb's copy, which holds only in-frame ones; the method was immunoSEQ multiplex PCR. D and trimming come from the DNA, and the V and J calls and clone size come from that table. The sample consists of more than 130,000 clones, around nine tenths of them appearing once. The receptor's source is a middle-aged woman with acute or convalescent COVID-19. Sequencing used peripheral blood. The genes are TRBV7-2 and TRBJ2-1, with 9 bases that match TRBD2. The CDR3 coding sequence is TGTGCCAGCAGCTTACAGGCGGGAGGGGGCAATGAGCAGTTCTTC. Translating gives CASSLQAGGGNEQFF.